The rows below give T cell receptor beta chains drawn from one sample of a study of cytomegalovirus exposure and HLA in healthy donors. Method: immunoSEQ multiplex PCR; TCRdb's copy keeps in-frame clones and lacks some. The table has 150,000 or so clones, roughly four fifths seen once. Input material: PBMCs. Receptors originate from a man younger than 40 in good health and CMV-seronegative. Each CDR3 is given with its conserved first and last residue. A D gene is named only where the DNA matches it firmly. Rows give clone size only sometimes, using once, few, many, or a class for an expanded clone.

>TRBV28|NA|once|TRBJ1-1
CASSFGRNTEAFF
TGTGCCAGCAGTTTTGGGAGGAACACTGAAGCTTTCTTT
>TRBV27|NA|NA|TRBJ2-3
CASSLTVYTDTQYF
TGTGCCAGCAGTTTAACAGTTTACACAGATACGCAGTATTTT
>TRBV28|NA|NA|TRBJ1-2
CASSPAAAQIFNYGYTF
TGTGCCAGCAGTCCGGCGGCAGCTCAGATTTTTAACTATGGCTACACCTTC
>TRBV9|NA|NA|TRBJ1-1
CASSPPQGGTEAFF
TGTGCCAGCAGCCCCCCCCAGGGAGGGACTGAAGCTTTCTTT
>TRBV27|TRBD2|once|TRBJ2-7
CASSLWGGEQYF
TGTGCCAGCAGTTTATGGGGGGGCGAGCAGTACTTC
>TRBV2|TRBD1|NA|TRBJ1-5
CASQQGGNNQPQHF
TGTGCCAGCCAACAGGGGGGAAACAATCAGCCCCAGCATTTT
>TRBV7-2|NA|NA|TRBJ2-5
CASGRGASGQETQYF
TGTGCCAGCGGACGGGGGGCTAGCGGACAAGAGACCCAGTACTTC
>TRBV2|TRBD1|NA|TRBJ1-6
CASSMETGPESPLHF
TGTGCCAGCAGTATGGAGACAGGGCCGGAATCACCCCTCCACTTT
>TRBV27|TRBD1|NA|TRBJ2-7
CASSFRDRAHEQYF
TGTGCCAGCAGTTTCCGGGACAGGGCCCACGAGCAGTACTTC
>TRBV6-5|TRBD2|NA|TRBJ2-3
CASSYSPSGDTDTQYF
TGTGCCAGCAGTTACTCCCCTAGCGGTGACACAGATACGCAGTATTTT
>TRBV19|NA|NA|TRBJ1-1
CASSIQAGTEAFF
TGTGCCAGTAGTATACAAGCGGGCACTGAAGCTTTCTTT
>TRBV2|TRBD1|NA|TRBJ2-3
CASKGDRGSDTQYF
TGTGCCAGCAAGGGAGACAGGGGCTCAGATACGCAGTATTTT
>TRBV19|NA|NA|TRBJ1-1
CASTGQRTEAFF
TGTGCCAGTACGGGACAACGCACTGAAGCTTTCTTT
>TRBV5-4|TRBD2|NA|TRBJ2-7
CASSLLGAGAYEQYF
TGTGCCAGCAGCTTGTTGGGAGCGGGGGCCTACGAGCAGTACTTC
>TRBV2|TRBD1|few|TRBJ1-2
CATIMETGVNYGYTF
TGTGCCACCATAATGGAGACAGGGGTGAACTATGGCTACACCTTC
>TRBV2|NA|NA|TRBJ1-5
CASSEGPQPQHF
TGTGCCAGCAGTGAAGGGCCCCAGCCCCAGCATTTT
>TRBV7-2|TRBD1|NA|TRBJ2-2
CASSFGQGAFGELFF
TGTGCCAGCAGCTTCGGACAGGGGGCTTTCGGGGAGCTGTTTTTT
>TRBV11-2|TRBD2|NA|TRBJ2-5
CASSLSLAGGGETQYF
TGTGCCAGCAGCTTATCACTAGCGGGGGGTGGGGAGACCCAGTACTTC
>TRBV28|NA|NA|TRBJ1-3
CASRATHSGNTIYF
TGTGCCAGCAGAGCGACCCACTCTGGAAACACCATATATTTT
>TRBV6-5|NA|once|TRBJ2-5
CASNDAGSETQYF
TGTGCCAGCAACGATGCAGGGTCCGAGACCCAGTACTTC
>TRBV6-5|NA|NA|TRBJ2-7
CASSEMDITYEQYF
TGTGCCAGCAGTGAAATGGACATAACCTACGAGCAGTACTTC
>TRBV1|NA|NA|TRBJ2-3
CTSHRGTWGTDTQYF
TGCACCAGTCACAGGGGTACCTGGGGCACAGATACGCAGTATTTT
>TRBV28|NA|once|TRBJ1-2
CASSSAPGAYGYTF
TGTGCCAGCAGTTCCGCGCCAGGGGCCTATGGCTACACCTTC
>TRBV7-6|NA|NA|TRBJ1-1
CAGSLRGGNTEAFF
TGTGCCGGCAGCTTGAGGGGAGGAAACACTGAAGCTTTCTTT
>TRBV30|TRBD2|NA|TRBJ2-3
CAWSRTSGRDTQYF
TGTGCCTGGAGCCGGACTAGCGGGAGGGATACGCAGTATTTT
>TRBV28|NA|NA|TRBJ2-1
CASRIPSDNEQFF
TGTGCCAGCAGGATCCCTAGCGACAATGAGCAGTTCTTC
>TRBV4-2|TRBD2|NA|TRBJ2-3
CASSQARGGKDTQYF
TGTGCCAGCAGCCAAGCACGGGGGGGTAAGGATACGCAGTATTTT
>TRBV7-9|NA|NA|TRBJ1-4
CASSHGGGTNEKLFF
TGTGCCAGCAGCCACGGTGGAGGGACTAATGAAAAACTGTTTTTT
>TRBV6-5|TRBD1|NA|TRBJ2-3
CASSLRQGADTQYF
TGTGCCAGCAGTCTCCGACAGGGGGCAGATACGCAGTATTTT
>TRBV30|NA|once|TRBJ2-7
CAWSRDRTLSYEQYF
TGTGCCTGGAGTCGGGATCGGACCCTTAGCTACGAGCAGTACTTC
>TRBV27|TRBD2|once|TRBJ2-3
CASSLSASGTFTDTQYF
TGTGCCAGCAGTTTATCGGCTAGCGGAACTTTCACAGATACGCAGTATTTT
>TRBV6-1|TRBD1|NA|TRBJ2-7
CASGSPGTGTYEQYF
TGTGCCAGCGGAAGTCCCGGGACAGGGACCTACGAGCAGTACTTC
>TRBV6-6|TRBD1|few|TRBJ1-1
CASINYRDSEAFF
TGTGCCAGCATCAACTACCGGGACAGTGAAGCTTTCTTT
>TRBV5-4|TRBD2|NA|TRBJ2-7
CASSLDLAGDYEQYF
TGTGCCAGCAGCTTGGATCTAGCGGGAGACTACGAGCAGTACTTC
>TRBV14|NA|NA|TRBJ1-5
CASSPGRAGNQPQHF
TGTGCCAGCAGCCCGGGGAGAGCCGGCAATCAGCCCCAGCATTTT
>TRBV6-6|NA|NA|TRBJ2-3
CASRSAVATDTQYF
TGTGCCAGCAGATCAGCGGTTGCTACAGATACGCAGTATTTT
>TRBV7-9|TRBD1|NA|TRBJ1-6
CASSPGQGNSPLHF
TGTGCCAGCAGCCCCGGACAGGGTAATTCACCCCTCCACTTT
>TRBV7-2|NA|NA|TRBJ1-1
CASSPGRGNTEAFF
TGTGCCAGCAGCCCCGGACGGGGGAACACTGAAGCTTTCTTT
>TRBV10-2|TRBD1|NA|TRBJ1-2
CASSPNPVDRIYGYTF
TGCGCCAGCAGCCCCAACCCCGTGGACAGGATCTATGGCTACACCTTC
>TRBV30|TRBD2|NA|TRBJ2-5
CAWSRLAGGETQYF
TGTGCCTGGAGTCGACTAGCGGGCGGAGAGACCCAGTACTTC
>TRBV7-2|TRBD1|NA|TRBJ1-1
CASRRQGGTEAFF
TGTGCCAGCAGGCGACAGGGCGGGACTGAAGCTTTCTTT
>TRBV10-3|TRBD1|NA|TRBJ2-7
CAISWGQGVDEQYF
TGTGCCATCAGTTGGGGACAGGGGGTTGACGAGCAGTACTTC
>TRBV19|NA|NA|TRBJ2-2
CASSIEEEANTGELFF
TGTGCCAGTAGTATAGAGGAGGAGGCGAACACCGGGGAGCTGTTTTTT
>TRBV28|NA|NA|TRBJ2-7
CASSLGQSPYEQYF
TGTGCCAGCAGCCTCGGACAGAGCCCCTACGAGCAGTACTTC
>TRBV30|NA|few|TRBJ1-1
CAWSAFPREEAFF
TGTGCCTGGAGTGCCTTTCCTAGAGAGGAAGCTTTCTTT